A single sample gave rise to the 5 T cell receptor beta chains below, sequenced in a study of CD8 T cells in Susac syndrome. With random hexamers, roughly 0.5 to 1 ug RNA was reverse transcribed. TCRdb called the immunoSEQ multiplex PCR reads again in MiXCR, with one record for every CDR3 protein. The sample lists some 170,000 distinct CDR3 sequences, around 95% occurring once. What was sequenced was CD4+ T cells from PBMCs. The receptors were gathered from a human donor in good health.

J is TRBJ2-1 and V is TRBV20-1; 13 bases agree with TRBD2. Germline-derived CDR1 and CDR2 are DFQATT and SNEGSKA (reference sequence). The CDR3 runs 16 residues. V trimming: 6 bases; J trimming: 2 bases; junction bases outside the gene matches: 7. CDR3 loop: CSARLAGGSAYNEQFF. DNA of the CDR3: TGCAGTGCCCGACTAGCGGGGGGAAGCGCCTACAATGAGCAGTTCTTC.

The chain employs TRBV12-3 or TRBV12-4 and TRBJ2-1; 7 positions agree with TRBD1. This CDR3 has 15 amino acids. The V and J ends lost 6 bases and 7 bases, in that order; junction bases with no gene match: 12. The CDR3 protein is CASSSGTAFGNEQFF. CDR3 bases: TGTGCCAGCAGCTCCGGGACAGCCTTTGGTAATGAGCAGTTCTTC.

The J gene is TRBJ2-7, the V gene TRBV5-5; TRBD1 agrees at 8 bases. Germline loops: CDR1 SGHKS, CDR2 YYEKEE (reference sequence). This CDR3 has 13 residues. V trimming: 4 bases; J trimming: 7 bases; junction bases outside the gene matches: 7. CDR3 coding DNA: TGTGCCAGCAGCGTGTCAGGGGGCCGGGAGCAGTACTTC. It yields the protein CASSVSGGREQYF.

V and J are TRBV29-1 and TRBJ1-1; D uncertain. The germline V gene encodes CDR1 SQVTM and CDR2 ANQGSEA. The CDR3 is 14 amino acids. V was shortened by 6 bases and J by 0 bases, with 14 bases between the two germline ends. The CDR3 DNA sequence: TGCAGCGTGCTTATACAAATCATGAACACTGAAGCTTTCTTT. This translates into CSVLIQIMNTEAFF.

The CDR3 region has the DNA TGTGCCAGCAGCCAAGCCGGGGGGGGGACTGAAGCTTTCTTT. It specifies CASSQAGGGTEAFF. The chain is built from TRBV3-1 and TRBJ1-1; D perhaps matches TRBD1 (5 bases). V dropped 1 base and J dropped 5 bases, with 11 bases sitting between them. Germline V gene sequence: CDR1 LGHDT, CDR2 YNNKEL (reference sequence). CDR3 size: 14 residues.